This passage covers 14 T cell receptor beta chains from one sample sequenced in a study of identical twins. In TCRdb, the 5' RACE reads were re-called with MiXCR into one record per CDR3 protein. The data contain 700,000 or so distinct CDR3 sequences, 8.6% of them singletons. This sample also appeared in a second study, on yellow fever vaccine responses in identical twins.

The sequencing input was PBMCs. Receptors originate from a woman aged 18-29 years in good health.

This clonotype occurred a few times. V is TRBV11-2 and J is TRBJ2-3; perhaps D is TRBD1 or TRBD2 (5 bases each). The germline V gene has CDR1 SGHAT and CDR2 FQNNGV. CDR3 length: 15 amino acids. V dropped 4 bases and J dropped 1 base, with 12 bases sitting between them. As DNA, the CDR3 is TGTGCCAGCAGCTCCCAAACGGGGCGCACAGATACGCAGTATTTT. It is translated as CASSSQTGRTDTQYF.

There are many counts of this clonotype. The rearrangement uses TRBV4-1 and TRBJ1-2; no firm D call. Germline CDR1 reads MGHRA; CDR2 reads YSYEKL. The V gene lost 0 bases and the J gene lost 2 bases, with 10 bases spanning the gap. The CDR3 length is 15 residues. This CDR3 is CASSQDYGGNYGYTF. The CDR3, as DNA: TGCGCCAGCAGCCAAGATTATGGAGGGAACTATGGCTACACCTTC.

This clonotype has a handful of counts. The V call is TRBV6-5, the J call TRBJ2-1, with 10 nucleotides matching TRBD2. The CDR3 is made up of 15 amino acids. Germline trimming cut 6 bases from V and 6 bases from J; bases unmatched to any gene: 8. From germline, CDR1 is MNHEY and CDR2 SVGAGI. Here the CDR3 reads CASSFTSGNSNEQFF. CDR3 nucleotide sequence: TGTGCCAGCAGCTTCACTAGCGGGAACTCCAATGAGCAGTTCTTC.

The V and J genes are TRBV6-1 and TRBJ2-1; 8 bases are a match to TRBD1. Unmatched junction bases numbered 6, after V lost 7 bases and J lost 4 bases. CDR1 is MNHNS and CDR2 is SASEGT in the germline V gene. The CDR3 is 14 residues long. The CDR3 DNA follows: TGTGCCAGCATGACAGGGGTAGTTTACAATGAGCAGTTCTTC. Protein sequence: CASMTGVVYNEQFF.

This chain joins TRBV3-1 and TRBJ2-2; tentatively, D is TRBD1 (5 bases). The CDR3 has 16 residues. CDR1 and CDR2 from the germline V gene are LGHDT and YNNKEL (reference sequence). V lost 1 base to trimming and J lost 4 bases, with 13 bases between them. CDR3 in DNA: TGTGCCAGCAGCCAAGCGCCGCAGGGCCGCACCGGGGAGCTGTTTTTT. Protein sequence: CASSQAPQGRTGELFF.

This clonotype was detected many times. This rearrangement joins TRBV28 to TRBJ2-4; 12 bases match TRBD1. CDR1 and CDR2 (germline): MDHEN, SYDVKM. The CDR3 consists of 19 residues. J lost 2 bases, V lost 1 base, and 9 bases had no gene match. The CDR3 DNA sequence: TGTGCCAGCAGTTTATCGACCGGGACAGGGGGCGACTCCAAAAACATTCAGTACTTC. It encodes CASSLSTGTGGDSKNIQYF. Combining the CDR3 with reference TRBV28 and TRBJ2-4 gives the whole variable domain DVKVTQSSRYLVKRTGEKVFLECVQDMDHENMFWYRQDPGLGLRLIYFSYDVKMKEKGDIPEGYSVSREKKERFSLILESASTNQTSMYLCASSLSTGTGGDSKNIQYFGAGTRLSVL.

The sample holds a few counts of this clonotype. The CDR3 here is CASSRTRRGDEQFF. The CDR3 region has the DNA TGTGCCAGCTCACGAACTAGACGGGGCGATGAGCAGTTCTTC. This chain connects TRBV18 to TRBJ2-1; possibly TRBD1 or TRBD2 for D (5 bases each). This CDR3 contains 14 residues. Trimming shortened V by 4 bases and J by 8 bases, and 15 bases separated the two germline ends. The V gene's germline CDR1 is KGHSH and CDR2 LQKENI.

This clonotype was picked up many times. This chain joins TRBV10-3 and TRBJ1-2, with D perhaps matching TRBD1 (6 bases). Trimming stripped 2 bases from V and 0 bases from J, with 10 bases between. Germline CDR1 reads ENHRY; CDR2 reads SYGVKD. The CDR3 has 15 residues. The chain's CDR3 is CAISETDRTNYGYTF. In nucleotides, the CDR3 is TGTGCCATCAGTGAGACAGACAGGACTAACTATGGCTACACCTTC.

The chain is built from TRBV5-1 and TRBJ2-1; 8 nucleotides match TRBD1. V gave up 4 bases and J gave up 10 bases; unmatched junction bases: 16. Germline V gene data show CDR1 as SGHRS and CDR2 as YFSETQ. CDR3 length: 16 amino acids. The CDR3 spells CASSNQTGAWAGEQFF. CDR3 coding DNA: TGCGCCAGCAGCAATCAGACAGGGGCTTGGGCTGGAGAGCAGTTCTTC. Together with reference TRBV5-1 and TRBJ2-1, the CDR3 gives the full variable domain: KAGVTQTPRYLIKTRGQQVTLSCSPISGHRSVSWYQQTPGQGLQFLFEYFSETQRNKGNFPGRFSGRQFSNSRSEMNVSTLELGDSALYLCASSNQTGAWAGEQFFGPGTRLTVL.

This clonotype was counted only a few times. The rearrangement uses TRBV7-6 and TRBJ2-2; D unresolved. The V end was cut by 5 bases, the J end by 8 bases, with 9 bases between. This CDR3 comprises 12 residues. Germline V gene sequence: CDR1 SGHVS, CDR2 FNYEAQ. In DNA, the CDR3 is TGTGCCAGCAGCCCTATACCGGGGGAGCTGTTTTTT. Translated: CASSPIPGELFF. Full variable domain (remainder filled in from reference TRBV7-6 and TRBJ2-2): GAGVSQSPRYKVTKRGQDVALRCDPISGHVSLYWYRQALGQGPEFLTYFNYEAQQDKSGLPNDRFSAERPEGSISTLTIQRTEQRDSAMYRCASSPIPGELFFGEGSRLTVL.

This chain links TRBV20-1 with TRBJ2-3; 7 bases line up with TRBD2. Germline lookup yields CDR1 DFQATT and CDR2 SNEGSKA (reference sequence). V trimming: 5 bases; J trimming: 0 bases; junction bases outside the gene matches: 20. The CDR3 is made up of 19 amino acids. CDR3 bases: TGCAGTGCTGTGAGCGGGGACGGACTCGTCCGTACAAGCACAGATACGCAGTATTTT. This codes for CSAVSGDGLVRTSTDTQYF.

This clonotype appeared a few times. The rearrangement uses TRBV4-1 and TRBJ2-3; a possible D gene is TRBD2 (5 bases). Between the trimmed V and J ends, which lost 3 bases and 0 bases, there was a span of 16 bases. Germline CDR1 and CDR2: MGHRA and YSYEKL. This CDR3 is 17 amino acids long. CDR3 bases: TGCGCCAGCAGCCAGAGGGCGGACTTATCTAGCACAGATACGCAGTATTTT. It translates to CASSQRADLSSTDTQYF.

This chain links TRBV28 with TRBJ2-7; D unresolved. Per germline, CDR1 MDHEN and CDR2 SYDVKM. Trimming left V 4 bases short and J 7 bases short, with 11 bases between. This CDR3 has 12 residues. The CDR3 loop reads CASSSTRWEQYF. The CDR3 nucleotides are TGTGCCAGCAGTTCTACTCGCTGGGAGCAGTACTTC.

CDR3 sequence: CASTEGQGRETQYF. The CDR3 nucleotides are TGTGCCAGCACCGAAGGTCAGGGTCGAGAGACCCAGTACTTC. The V and J genes are TRBV2 and TRBJ2-5, with TRBD1 as a possible D gene (5 bases). The CDR3 contains 14 residues. Germline assignment: CDR1 SNHLY and CDR2 FYNNEI. The V and J ends lost 7 bases and 4 bases respectively, with 16 bases between them. The full variable domain, rest sourced from reference TRBV2 and TRBJ2-5, is EPEVTQTPSHQVTQMGQEVILRCVPISNHLYFYWYRQILGQKVEFLVSFYNNEISEKSEIFDDQFSVERPDGSNFTLKIRSTKLEDSAMYFCASTEGQGRETQYFGPGTRLLVL.